This TCR beta chain was sequenced for a study of cytotoxic CD8 clonotypes in ibrutinib-treated CLL. The overall study: Among the patients, some eleven presented as relapsed/refractory and fewer than 16 as treatment-naive; 17 to 18 showed unmutated IGHV.

Overall study findings and caveats: Clonality went up at ibrutinib response and then declined back toward baseline at progression.

Note on this clone: Its cognate antigen is unknown.

This CDR3 has 13 residues. CDR1 and CDR2 (germline): ENHRY, SYGVKD. Deletions cut 6 bases from V and 6 bases from J, with 15 bases between. Sequencing was designed to attain a depth spanning 1 in 200,000 to 1 in 1 million T cells. This table comes from immunoSEQ multiplex PCR, and its TCRdb copy is limited to in-frame clones, with some not included. This sample has around 140,000 clones, with about 80% found just once. Sample: PBMCs, taken after 12 months of ibrutinib treatment. The TCR originated in a human donor with chronic lymphocytic leukemia. The V call is TRBV10-3, the J call TRBJ2-7; TRBD1 might be the D (5 bases). As DNA, the CDR3 is TGTGCCATCAGGGACGCAGACAGTAGCGAGCAGTACTTC. Residues: CAIRDADSSEQYF.